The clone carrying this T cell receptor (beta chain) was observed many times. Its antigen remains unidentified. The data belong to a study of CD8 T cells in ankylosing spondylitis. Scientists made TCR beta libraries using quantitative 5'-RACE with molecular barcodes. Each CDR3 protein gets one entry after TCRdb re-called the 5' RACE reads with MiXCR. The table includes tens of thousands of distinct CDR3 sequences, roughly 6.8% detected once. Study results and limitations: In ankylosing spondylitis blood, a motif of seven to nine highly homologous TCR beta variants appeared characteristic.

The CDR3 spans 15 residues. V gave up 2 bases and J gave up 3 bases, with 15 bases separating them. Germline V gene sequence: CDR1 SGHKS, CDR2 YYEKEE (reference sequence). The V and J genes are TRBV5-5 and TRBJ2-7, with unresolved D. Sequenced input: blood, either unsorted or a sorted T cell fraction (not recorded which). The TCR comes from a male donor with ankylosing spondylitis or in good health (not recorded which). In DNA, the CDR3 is TGTGCCAGCAGCTTACTCCAGAGCAGCGACTACGAGCAGTACTTC. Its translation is CASSLLQSSDYEQYF.